The source of this T cell receptor beta chain is a study of OX40 agonist ivuxolimab in advanced cancers. Overall study context: Administration of intravenous ivuxolimab to patients occurred every 2 weeks at 0.01 to 10 mg/kg. Partial responses occurred in Three dose-escalation patients, one with hepatocellular carcinoma and two with cutaneous melanoma.

This CDR3 comprises 10 residues. Trimming took off 7 bases at V and 1 base at J, with 4 bases between the two ends. Germline CDR1 reads SQVTM; CDR2 reads ANQGSEA. The method was immunoSEQ multiplex PCR; TCRdb's version includes in-frame clones alone and lacks a portion of them. The sample consists of more than 15,000 clones, more than 70% of them appearing once. The sample here was CD4+ or CD8+ T cells sorted from blood, taken in a trial of the OX40 agonist ivuxolimab. The chain recombines TRBV29-1 with TRBJ1-1; D is undetermined. The receptor's source is an adult with an advanced solid tumor such as melanoma, head and neck, liver or kidney cancer. CDR3: CSAQNTEAFF. Written as DNA, the CDR3 is TGCAGCGCTCAGAACACTGAAGCTTTCTTT.